This T cell receptor beta chain was sequenced in a study of T cell repertoires in cytomegalovirus infection. Study-level background: Through public TCR beta signatures, both CMV infection and matching HLA type were indicated.

Findings and caveats of the study: In two of eight donors, the top clonotype was HLA-C-restricted CMV-specific.

This clonotype was seen only once. Its antigen is still unknown. A single record per CDR3 protein comes from TCRdb applying MiXCR to the reads. The repertoire includes roughly 500,000 distinct CDR3 sequences, roughly 34% of them detected once, and about 17% sits in the top ten. Germline CDR1 is MNHEY and CDR2 is SVGEGT. V trimming: 10 bases; J trimming: 8 bases; junction bases outside the gene matches: 10. This CDR3 has 13 amino acids. This TCR derives from a human donor in good health (CMV status not recorded). Some clones in this sample may be carry-over from other donors' samples. This sample comprised cultured PBMCs, obtained from culture after CMV antigen stimulation. The V call is TRBV6-2 or TRBV6-3, the J call TRBJ1-1, with 10 nucleotides matching TRBD1. The CDR3 loop is CATSRPGQGEAFF. DNA of the CDR3: TGTGCCACCTCTCGCCCGGGACAGGGGGAAGCTTTCTTT.